The T cell receptor (beta chain) described here comes from a study of CD8+CD57+ T cells in acquired aplastic anemia. Study-wide context: The average for DNA from sorted CD4+ and CD8+ cells was 2.5 to 4 ug. For CD4+ cells, healthy donors had an average of approximately 10 million reads.

CDR3 and TCR beta VDJ profiling relied on genomic DNA as the template. TCRdb re-analysed the reads in MiXCR, keeping a single row per CDR3 protein. The sample holds just over 400,000 distinct CDR3 sequences, just under 70% seen once. This clonotype was detected only once. Its antigen is as yet unknown. With V trimmed by 7 bases and J by 4 bases, 19 bases remained unmatched. This CDR3 is built from 18 residues. CDR1 is SGHTA and CDR2 is FQGNSA in the germline V gene. Whole-study results and caveats: In common between the patients and the controls were approximately 28 CD8+ CDR3 sequences. Patients did not significantly differ from controls in CD8+ Simpson's diversity.

The sequencing sample was made of sorted CD4+, CD8+, or CD8+CD57+ T cells (not recorded which) from PBMCs. The sequence was obtained from a human donor in good health, serving as a control. The chain is built from TRBV7-2 and TRBJ2-7; TRBD2 agrees at 10 bases. CDR3 coding DNA: TGTGCCAGCACCTTGGGTCCAGCGGGGGGGCTAGTTAGGTACGAGCAGTACTTC. Amino acids: CASTLGPAGGLVRYEQYF.